Sequencing of this TCR beta chain was carried out in a study of blood T cell repertoires in COVID-19. The wider study: Researchers got acute and convalescent COVID-19 samples from the United States, Italy and Spain. T cells, B-cell-depleted T cells, or PBMCs provided the cDNA or gDNA that served as material.

The CDR3 runs to 14 residues. The V end was cut by 3 bases, the J end by 4 bases, with 12 bases between. Germline V gene data show CDR1 as KGHSH and CDR2 as LQKENI. Original processing notes: Reference gene primer amplification in the assay estimated nucleated cell counts. Repertoires were generated with immunoSEQ multiplex PCR, while TCRdb's copy carries only in-frame clones and drops some. That table furnishes V, J and clone size, whereas the DNA furnished D and trimming. The data show roughly 160,000 clones, with more than 80% seen just once and approximately 12% held by the top ten. The sample holds one count of this clone.

This chain connects TRBV18 to TRBJ1-2, with a weak D call TRBD1 (5 bases). The sample comprised PBMCs or T cells enriched from blood (not recorded which). The origin of this receptor is a man between 45 and 60 years old who had recovered from COVID-19. In nucleotides, the CDR3 is TGTGCCAGCTCACCCGCTAGGGGCGCCTATGGCTACACCTTC. Translated, it gives CASSPARGAYGYTF. The complete variable domain, with remaining parts taken from reference TRBV18 and TRBJ1-2, reads NAGVMQNPRHLVRRRGQEARLRCSPMKGHSHVYWYRQLPEEGLKFMVYLQKENIIDESGMPKERFSAEFPKEGPSILRIQQVVRGDSAAYFCASSPARGAYGYTFGSGTRLTVV.